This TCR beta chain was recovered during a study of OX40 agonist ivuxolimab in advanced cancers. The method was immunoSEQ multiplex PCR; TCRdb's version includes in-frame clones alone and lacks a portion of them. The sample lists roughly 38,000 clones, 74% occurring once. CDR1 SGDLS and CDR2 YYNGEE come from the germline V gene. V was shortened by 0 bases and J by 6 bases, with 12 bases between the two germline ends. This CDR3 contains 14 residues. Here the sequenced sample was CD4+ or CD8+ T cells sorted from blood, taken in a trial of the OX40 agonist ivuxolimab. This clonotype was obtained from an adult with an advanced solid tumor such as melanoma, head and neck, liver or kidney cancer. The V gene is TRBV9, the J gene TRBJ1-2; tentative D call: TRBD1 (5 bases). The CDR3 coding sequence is TGTGCCAGCAGCGTAGGGCAGGCGGGGCATGGCTACACCTTC. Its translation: CASSVGQAGHGYTF.